One and the same sample provided the 6 T cell receptor beta chains below, sequenced in a study of T cells after yellow fever vaccination. TCRdb redid the calling of the 5' RACE reads with MiXCR, one entry per CDR3 protein. Of 550,000 or so distinct CDR3 sequences listed, approximately 21% are singletons. The source was PBMCs, collected 15 days after the yellow fever booster vaccination. The receptor source for this set is a man between 25 and 39 years old who received the YFV17D yellow fever vaccine.

This clonotype occurred a few times. The V call is TRBV20-1, the J call TRBJ2-5; D is unclear. The V gene's germline CDR1 is DFQATT and CDR2 SNEGSKA (reference sequence). The ends were cut back, 0 bases at V and 9 bases at J, with 8 bases in the middle. The CDR3 is 11 amino acids. The CDR3 nucleotides read TGCAGTGCTAGAGACCAGGTAGCCCAGTACTTC. Its translation is CSARDQVAQYF.

This clonotype was counted between two and nine times. V usage is TRBV7-3 and J usage is TRBJ2-3; D is perhaps TRBD2 (6 bases). CDR1 is SGHTA and CDR2 is FQGTGA in the germline V gene. This CDR3 is 12 amino acids long. Trimming cost V 5 bases and J 13 bases, with 16 bases left between them. CDR3: CASSPTGDSEYF. The CDR3 bases are TGTGCCAGCAGCCCTACCGGGGACTCAGAGTATTTT.

The chain combines TRBV6-1 with TRBJ2-1; weak D call: TRBD1 (6 bases). Trimming removed 5 bases from V and 2 bases from J, with 13 bases in between. The CDR3 is 15 amino acids. The germline V gene has CDR1 MNHNS and CDR2 SASEGT. The CDR3 sequence: CASSTSGVTYNEQFF. The CDR3 bases are TGTGCCAGCAGTACCTCAGGGGTTACCTACAATGAGCAGTTCTTC.

CDR3 amino acids: CSVGVRAGTYEQYF. The CDR3 region has the DNA TGCAGCGTTGGAGTCAGGGCTGGCACCTACGAGCAGTACTTC. The rearrangement uses TRBV29-1 and TRBJ2-7, with D perhaps TRBD1 (5 bases). Germline V lookup: CDR1 SQVTM, CDR2 ANQGSEA. The CDR3 is 14 residues long. Trimming stripped 4 bases from V and 2 bases from J, with 15 bases between.

The rearrangement uses TRBV19 and TRBJ2-5; maybe TRBD1 (6 bases). The CDR3 contains 15 residues. Germline loops: CDR1 LNHDA, CDR2 SQIVND (reference sequence). Trimming removed 4 bases from V and 2 bases from J, with 14 bases in between. The CDR3 sequence is CASSRDRLGQETQYF. For the CDR3, the DNA is TGTGCCAGTAGTAGAGACAGGCTAGGGCAAGAGACCCAGTACTTC.

This clonotype was observed a handful of times. The chain has TRBV29-1 and TRBJ2-1; either TRBD1 or TRBD2 may fit D (5 bases each). Trimming took off 7 bases at V and 5 bases at J, with 15 bases between the two ends. The CDR3 totals 13 residues. Germline CDR1 and CDR2: SQVTM and ANQGSEA. CDR3: CSGLRDANNEQFF. CDR3 DNA sequence: TGCAGCGGCCTCCGGGACGCCAACAATGAGCAGTTCTTC.